This entry is about one TCR beta chain. It was during active infection that Seattle patients were enrolled and then longitudinally followed. The data derive from a study of blood T cell repertoires in COVID-19. For the study at large: Acute and convalescent COVID-19 samples came from the United States, Italy and Spain. PBMCs, B-cell-depleted T cells, or T cells provided the cDNA or gDNA that made up the material.

Profiled with immunoSEQ multiplex PCR; TCRdb holds only in-frame clones, not every one. The sample shows around 440,000 clones, about 91% of them seen only once. Germline CDR1 SGHVS, CDR2 FQNEAQ. Trimming at V came to 4 bases and at J to 2 bases, leaving 12 bases not matched to a gene. The CDR3 is 17 amino acids. This TCR was sampled from a woman aged 45 to 65 with COVID-19, enrolled during active disease. This chain links TRBV7-8 with TRBJ2-5; 8 positions match TRBD2. Sequencing input: peripheral blood. The CDR3, as DNA: TGTGCCAGCAGCTCCGGGGGGGGACGATGGAATCAAGAGACCCAGTACTTC. This translates into CASSSGGGRWNQETQYF.